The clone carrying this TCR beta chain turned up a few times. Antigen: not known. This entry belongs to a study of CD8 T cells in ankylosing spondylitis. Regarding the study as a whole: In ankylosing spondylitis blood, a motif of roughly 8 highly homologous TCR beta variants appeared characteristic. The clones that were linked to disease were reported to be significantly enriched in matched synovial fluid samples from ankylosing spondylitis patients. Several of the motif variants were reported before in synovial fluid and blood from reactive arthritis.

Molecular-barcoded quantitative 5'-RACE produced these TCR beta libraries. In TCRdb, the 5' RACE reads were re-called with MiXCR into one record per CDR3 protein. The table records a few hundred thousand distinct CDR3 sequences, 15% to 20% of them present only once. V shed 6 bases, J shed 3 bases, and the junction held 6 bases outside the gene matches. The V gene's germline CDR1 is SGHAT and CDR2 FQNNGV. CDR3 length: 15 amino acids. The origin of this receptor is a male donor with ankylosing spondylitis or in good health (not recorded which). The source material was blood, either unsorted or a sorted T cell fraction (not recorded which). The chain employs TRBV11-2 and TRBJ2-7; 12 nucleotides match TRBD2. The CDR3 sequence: CASRQTSGRNYEQYF. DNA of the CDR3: TGTGCCAGCAGACAAACTAGCGGGAGGAACTACGAGCAGTACTTC.